This is a list of T cell receptor beta chains from one sample in a study of CD8+ T cells in alopecia areata. The data were produced by immunoSEQ multiplex PCR, yet TCRdb's version contains in-frame clones alone and is incomplete. Found here are 98,000 or so clones, 55% to 60% of them singletons; the top ten hold around 23%. Sequencing was carried out using NKG2D-low CD8+ T cells sorted from blood. The receptor set was obtained from a human donor with alopecia areata. CDR3s include the opening cysteine and the closing phenylalanine or tryptophan. The D gene is left open where the match is weak. Some rows have no size entry. The others give once, few or many, or a class for an expanded clone.

>many|TRBD2|TRBJ2-7|TRBV11-2|17
TGTGCCAGCAGCTTAAGTACTAGCGGGATCCTTTCCTACGAGCAGTACTTC
CASSLSTSGILSYEQYF
>.|.|TRBJ2-7|TRBV5-1|13
TGCGCCAGCAGCGGGGACTCATATTACGAGCAGTACTTC
CASSGDSYYEQYF
>.|TRBD1|TRBJ2-2|TRBV27|16
TGTGCCAGCAGCTCCCAGGGGGCCCTCTTCACCGGGGAGCTGTTTTTT
CASSSQGALFTGELFF
>once|TRBD2|TRBJ2-1|TRBV2|15
TGTGCCAGCATCGGACTAGCGGAGAGAGACAATGAGCAGTTCTTC
CASIGLAERDNEQFF
>.|.|TRBJ1-1|TRBV14|17
TGTGCCAGCAGCCAAGACAGTGCCCGGGGGATGAACACTGAAGCTTTCTTT
CASSQDSARGMNTEAFF
>.|.|TRBJ2-3|TRBV14|11
TGTGCCAGCAGCTTCGGTGGTGCGCAGTATTTT
CASSFGGAQYF
>.|TRBD1|TRBJ2-5|TRBV7-9|15
TGTGCCAGCAGCACGCTGGACAGGGCCCAAGAGACCCAGTACTTC
CASSTLDRAQETQYF
>few|TRBD2|TRBJ2-7|TRBV23-1|18
TGCGCCAGCAGCCCCCCTCGTTGGGACGGGAGGGCTTCCTACGAGCAGTACTTC
CASSPPRWDGRASYEQYF
>.|.|TRBJ1-1|TRBV11-2|13
TGTGCCAGCAGCTTCGGTGGGGACACTGAAGCTTTCTTT
CASSFGGDTEAFF
>.|.|TRBJ1-2|TRBV9|11
TGTGCCAGCAGCGCTGACGGTGGCTACACCTTC
CASSADGGYTF
>.|.|TRBJ2-5|TRBV14|15
TGTGCCAGCAGCCAGGTGGCGAGTCGGTGGGAGACCCAGTACTTC
CASSQVASRWETQYF
>.|.|TRBJ2-1|TRBV13|15
TGTGCCAGCAGCCAAGTCCTGAGCTCCTACAATGAGCAGTTCTTC
CASSQVLSSYNEQFF
>few|.|TRBJ2-7|TRBV5-4|14
TGTGCCAGCAGCTTGCAGGGCGGGGTCTATGTGCAGTACTTC
CASSLQGGVYVQYF
>.|TRBD2|TRBJ2-5|TRBV4-1|17
TGCGCCAGCAGCCCCCAAGATCTAGCGGGAGATGGGGAGACCCAGTACTTC
CASSPQDLAGDGETQYF
>.|.|TRBJ2-7|TRBV4-1|14
TGCGCCAGCAGCCGATTGAGACGACCCTACGAGCAGTACTTC
CASSRLRRPYEQYF
>.|TRBD1|TRBJ1-5|TRBV27|15
TGTGCCAGCAGGCGGACAGGGGGTACCGAGGAGCCCCAGCATTTT
CASRRTGGTEEPQHF
>.|TRBD1|TRBJ2-1|TRBV7-9|15
TGTGCCAGCAGCCTAAGACAGGGTCCCCACAATGAGCAGTTCTTC
CASSLRQGPHNEQFF
>.|.|TRBJ1-1|TRBV29-1|11
TGCAGCGTAAAATTGAACACTGAAGCTTTCTTT
CSVKLNTEAFF
>.|.|TRBJ1-2|TRBV2|14
TGTGCCACTTATCGGAATACCGAAAACTATGGCTACACCTTC
CATYRNTENYGYTF
>.|.|TRBJ2-5|TRBV5-1|14
TGCGCCAGCAGCCCCGGACAGATCCAAGAGACCCAGTACTTC
CASSPGQIQETQYF
>.|.|TRBJ2-5|TRBV6-1|15
TGTGCCAGCAGTGAAACTAGACTCTTCGAAGAGACCCAGTACTTC
CASSETRLFEETQYF
>.|.|TRBJ1-2|TRBV7-3|10
TGTGCCAGCAGTTTCTATGGCTACACCTTC
CASSFYGYTF
>few|TRBD1|TRBJ2-7|TRBV29-1|15
TGCAGCGTTGAAGCCCAGACAGGGAGAGCCTACGAGCAGTACTTC
CSVEAQTGRAYEQYF
>few|.|TRBJ1-1|TRBV9|14
TGTGCCAGCAGCGGGGGACAAACGGACACTGAAGCTTTCTTT
CASSGGQTDTEAFF
>.|.|TRBJ1-1|TRBV2|13
TGTGCCAGCAGTGAACGGGAGGGAACTGAAGCTTTCTTT
CASSEREGTEAFF
>.|TRBD1|TRBJ2-7|TRBV6-5|12
TGTGCATCAGGGGACAGAGACTACGAGCAGTACTTC
CASGDRDYEQYF
>.|TRBD2|TRBJ2-1|TRBV28|15
TGTGCCTGCTCCGGGACTAGCGGGGCCGGGGAGGAGCAGTTCTTC
CACSGTSGAGEEQFF
>.|TRBD1|TRBJ1-5|TRBV6-5|12
TGTGCCAACCCAGGGGGGAATCAGCCCCAGCATTTT
CANPGGNQPQHF
>few|.|TRBJ2-1|TRBV5-4|12
TGTGCCAGCAGCTTGGAGGGGATTGAGCAGTTCTTC
CASSLEGIEQFF
>few|.|TRBJ1-1|TRBV19|13
TGTGCCAGTAGTTCACGGTCAGGGGCTGAAGCTTTCTTT
CASSSRSGAEAFF
>.|.|TRBJ2-2|TRBV30|14
TGTGCCTGGGGAGCGGAGGCTGACACCGGGGAGCTGTTTTTT
CAWGAEADTGELFF
>few|.|TRBJ2-5|TRBV2|13
TGTGCCAGCAGTGAAGCCAGGGTAGAGACCCAGTACTTC
CASSEARVETQYF
>.|.|TRBJ1-2|TRBV2|13
TGTGCCAGCAGTGTGGAGACTTCGGATGGCTACACCTTC
CASSVETSDGYTF
>few|TRBD1|TRBJ2-7|TRBV6-6|14
TGTGCCAGCAGTTCCCAGGGGGCGGCCTACGAGCAGTACTTC
CASSSQGAAYEQYF
>few|TRBD1|TRBJ1-4|TRBV14|15
TGTGCCAGCAGCCCCATGACAGGGAAGAGTGAAAAACTGTTTTTT
CASSPMTGKSEKLFF
>few|.|TRBJ2-7|TRBV29-1|13
TGCAGCGCCCCGGACAGCCGTGGGGGTGAGCAGTACTTC
CSAPDSRGGEQYF
>few|TRBD2|TRBJ2-5|TRBV7-9|17
TGTGCCAGCAGCGCCAGTCTAGCGGGAGGTGCACAAGAGACCCAGTACTTC
CASSASLAGGAQETQYF
>.|.|TRBJ2-7|TRBV11-2|14
TGTGCCAGCAGCTTAGTTTACGGAACCTACGAGCAGTACTTC
CASSLVYGTYEQYF
>.|TRBD2|TRBJ2-1|TRBV6-1|15
TGTGCCAGCAGTGAAGTAGCGGGGACCTACAATGAGCAGTTCTTC
CASSEVAGTYNEQFF
>.|TRBD1|TRBJ1-3|TRBV29-1|14
TGCAGCGTCCCAGGGGGCGAAGCTGGAAACACCATATATTTT
CSVPGGEAGNTIYF
>few|.|TRBJ2-1|TRBV5-6|15
TGTGCCAGCAGCCGTCTGGCGGTAGACCCCTATGAGCAGTTCTTC
CASSRLAVDPYEQFF
>.|.|TRBJ2-1|TRBV27|14
TGTGCCAGCAGTTTATCGAGAGGGGTTAATGAGCAGTTCTTC
CASSLSRGVNEQFF
>.|.|TRBJ2-7|TRBV5-1|13
TGCGCCAGCAGCTTTACAGGGTCCGGCGAGCAGTACTTC
CASSFTGSGEQYF